The 17 T cell receptor beta chains below all came from one sample that was sequenced in a study of blood T cells in healthy people across ages. The authors ran a second PCR of roughly 6 to 12 cycles using a sample-barcoded 5' primer and a J-beta primer mix. TCRdb re-derived calls from the 5' RACE reads in MiXCR, one entry per CDR3 protein. The sample has 700,000 to 950,000 distinct CDR3 sequences, 58% seen once; the top ten hold roughly 22%. The sample comprised blood. The receptors come from a man younger than 45 in good health.

The chain combines TRBV6-5 with TRBJ2-3; 9 nucleotides match TRBD2. This CDR3 is 14 amino acids long. The ends lost 6 bases at V and 2 bases at J; junction bases unmatched: 3. Germline V gene lookup returns CDR1 MNHEY and CDR2 SVGAGI. CDR3 nucleotide sequence: TGTGCCAGCAGACCGGGACTAGCCACAGATACGCAGTATTTT. Translation gives CASRPGLATDTQYF.

This clonotype was detected many times. The chain has TRBV7-2 and TRBJ2-5; no clear D gene. Germline V lookup: CDR1 SGHTA, CDR2 FQGNSA. V lost 5 bases, J lost 2 bases, and 9 bases lay in between. This CDR3 has 13 residues. CDR3 region: CASSPQFQETQYF. The DNA for the CDR3 is TGTGCCAGCAGCCCCCAGTTTCAAGAGACCCAGTACTTC. Full variable domain (rest looked up from reference TRBV7-2 and TRBJ2-5): GAGVSQSPSNKVTEKGKDVELRCDPISGHTALYWYRQSLGQGLEFLIYFQGNSAPDKSGLPSDRFSAERTGGSVSTLTIQRTQQEDSAVYLCASSPQFQETQYFGPGTRLLVL.

This clonotype was counted a few times. The chain uses TRBV11-1 and TRBJ2-1; 10 nucleotides match TRBD1. The CDR3 contains 16 residues. The germline V gene has CDR1 SGHAT and CDR2 FQDESV (reference sequence). V shed 5 bases and J 3 bases; nucleotides not matched to a gene: 7. This CDR3 is CASSRTGTGVYNEQFF. In nucleotides, the CDR3 is TGTGCCAGCAGCCGAACCGGGACAGGGGTCTACAATGAGCAGTTCTTC.

The table lists this clonotype with a few counts. V is TRBV15 and J is TRBJ2-4; a weak D match, TRBD2 (5 bases). Germline assignment: CDR1 LNHNV and CDR2 YYDKDF (reference sequence). CDR3 length: 12 amino acids. V was pared by 5 bases and J by 13 bases, with 15 bases between. CDR3 region: CATSLWVGEQYF. The CDR3 nucleotides read TGTGCCACCAGCCTGTGGGTCGGGGAGCAGTACTTC. Variable domain in full (rest from reference TRBV15 and TRBJ2-4): DAMVIQNPRYQVTQFGKPVTLSCSQTLNHNVMYWYQQKSSQAPKLLFHYYDKDFNNEADTPDNFQSRRPNTSFCFLDIRSPGLGDTAMYLCATSLWVGEQYFGAGTRLSVL.

This clonotype was seen more than once but under ten times. CDR3 residues: CASSLADYYQRRNQPQHF. DNA for the CDR3: TGTGCCAGCAGTTTGGCGGACTACTACCAGCGGCGCAATCAGCCCCAGCATTTT. V is TRBV27 and J is TRBJ1-5; D uncertain. The CDR3 is made up of 18 amino acids. Germline assignment: CDR1 MNHEY and CDR2 SMNVEV (reference sequence). Trimming shortened V by 3 bases and J by 2 bases, and 20 bases separated the two germline ends.

The chain uses TRBV5-1 and TRBJ1-3; 8 bases fit TRBD1. The CDR3 has 15 amino acids. The V gene end was trimmed by 7 bases and the J gene end by 0 bases; junction bases not matched to a gene: 6. Germline CDR1 and CDR2: SGHRS and YFSETQ. For the CDR3, the DNA is TGCGCCAGCTCAAATCAGGGGGCCTCTGGAAACACCATATATTTT. It encodes CASSNQGASGNTIYF.

This clonotype was seen a few times. The chain links TRBV4-3 to TRBJ1-2, with D possibly being TRBD1 (5 bases). V was shortened by 6 bases and J by 4 bases, with 18 bases between the two germline ends. In germline, CDR1 is LGHNA, CDR2 YSLEER. The CDR3 covers 15 residues. DNA of the CDR3: TGCGCCAGCAGTCTTACGGGACGCGTGTCCTATGGCTACACCTTC. This sequence encodes CASSLTGRVSYGYTF.

The rearrangement joins TRBV3-1 to TRBJ2-7; the D gene is possibly TRBD1 (5 bases). This CDR3 comprises 13 residues. Per germline, CDR1 LGHDT and CDR2 YNNKEL (reference sequence). The ends were cut back, 4 bases at V and 3 bases at J, with 10 bases in the middle. In DNA form, the CDR3 reads TGTGCCAGCAGCCGTCAGGGCCGCTACGAGCAGTACTTC. As protein: CASSRQGRYEQYF.

This chain links TRBV27 with TRBJ1-2; D perhaps matches TRBD1 (6 bases). The CDR3 is 14 residues long. Germline CDR1 is MNHEY and CDR2 is SMNVEV (reference sequence). V lost 7 bases and J 7 bases, leaving 19 bases between the germline ends. In DNA form, the CDR3 reads TGTGCCAGCAAAATACAGGGACTGGTTGCTGGCTACACCTTC. It is translated as CASKIQGLVAGYTF.

This clonotype was counted between two and nine times. The chain uses TRBV5-4 and TRBJ2-1; no definite D call. Per germline, CDR1 SGHNT and CDR2 YYREEE (reference sequence). Trimming removed 1 base at V and 8 bases at J, with 10 bases between. CDR3 length: 13 residues. CDR3 loop: CASSLFYTDEQFF. CDR3 in DNA: TGTGCCAGCAGCTTGTTTTACACCGATGAGCAGTTCTTC.

This clonotype has just a few counts. This chain joins TRBV3-1 and TRBJ2-6; D perhaps matches TRBD1 (5 bases). The V and J ends lost 4 bases and 0 bases respectively, with 7 bases between them. This CDR3 has 15 amino acids. Germline CDR1 is LGHDT and CDR2 is YNNKEL (reference sequence). CDR3 sequence: CASSPQVSGANVLTF. CDR3 DNA sequence: TGTGCCAGCAGCCCACAGGTCTCTGGGGCCAACGTCCTGACTTTC. The whole variable domain, filled in from reference TRBV3-1 and TRBJ2-6, reads DTAVSQTPKYLVTQMGNDKSIKCEQNLGHDTMYWYKQDSKKFLKIMFSYNNKELIINETVPNRFSPKSPDKAHLNLHINSLELGDSAVYFCASSPQVSGANVLTFGAGSRLTVL.

In its sample, this clonotype was seen a few times. The V call is TRBV20-1, the J call TRBJ1-2; D perhaps matches TRBD1 (5 bases). CDR3 size: 13 residues. Deletions cut 3 bases from V and 3 bases from J, with 11 bases between. Germline CDR1 and CDR2: DFQATT and SNEGSKA (reference sequence). The CDR3 nucleotides read TGCAGTGCTAGCTTTGGGACCGACTATGGCTACACCTTC. This gives the protein CSASFGTDYGYTF.

This rearrangement joins TRBV7-2 to TRBJ2-4; maybe TRBD2 (6 bases). This CDR3 has 17 residues. The germline CDR1 and CDR2 sequences are SGHTA and FQGNSA. Trimming removed 5 bases at V and 9 bases at J, with 26 bases between. The CDR3 nucleotides are TGTGCCAGCAGCCCAGTGGTGGGTAGCGGACCCTGGAGCATTCAGTACTTC. The encoded protein is CASSPVVGSGPWSIQYF.

The count of this clonotype is one. This chain links TRBV5-1 with TRBJ2-3; tentative D call: TRBD1 (6 bases). V lost 3 bases to trimming and J lost 6 bases, with 20 bases between them. Germline V gene data show CDR1 as SGHRS and CDR2 as YFSETQ. The CDR3 spans 16 residues. The CDR3 sequence: CASSSGVQGTLDTQYF. Written as DNA, the CDR3 is TGCGCCAGCAGCTCAGGTGTGCAGGGGACCTTGGATACGCAGTATTTT.

With respect to this clonotype: At one end, the junction sequence differs from germline, possibly due to a read error. The chain recombines TRBV29-1 with TRBJ2-5; D is ambiguous. CDR3 size: 15 residues. The germline V gene encodes CDR1 SQVTM and CDR2 ANQGSEA. CDR3 nucleotide sequence: TGCAGTGTTGAAGGCGAGCTAGAGGCCTACAATGAGCGGTACTTC. Protein: CSVEGELEAYNERYF. The complete variable domain, with remaining parts taken from reference TRBV29-1 and TRBJ2-5, reads SAVISQKPSRDICQRGTSLTIQCQVDSQVTMMFWYRQQPGQSLTLIATANQGSEATYESGFVIDKFPISRPNLTFSTLTVSNMSPEDSSIYLCSVEGELEAYNERYFGPGTRLLVL.

The table lists this clonotype with a few counts. This chain connects TRBV7-2 to TRBJ1-4; D call uncertain. The CDR3 is 13 amino acids. Germline-derived CDR1 and CDR2 are SGHTA and FQGNSA. Trimming shortened V by 1 base and J by 8 bases, and 8 bases separated the two germline ends. The CDR3 sequence is CASSLVGSEKLFF. CDR3 DNA sequence: TGTGCCAGCAGCTTAGTAGGATCAGAAAAACTGTTTTTT. Variable domain in full (rest from reference TRBV7-2 and TRBJ1-4): GAGVSQSPSNKVTEKGKDVELRCDPISGHTALYWYRQSLGQGLEFLIYFQGNSAPDKSGLPSDRFSAERTGGSVSTLTIQRTQQEDSAVYLCASSLVGSEKLFFGSGTQLSVL.

This sequence joins TRBV7-2 and TRBJ1-2; D remains unclear. CDR1 and CDR2 (germline): SGHTA, FQGNSA. This CDR3 region has 13 residues. V was cut by 1 base and J by 4 bases, with 7 bases left in between. Written as DNA, the CDR3 is TGTGCCAGCAGCTTAGAAGTATCCTATGGCTACACCTTC. It specifies CASSLEVSYGYTF.